This T cell receptor (beta chain) was sequenced during a study of T cell responses to AZD1222 COVID-19 vaccine. Whole-study context: The study pooled second doses at about 4 or about 12 weeks.

The repertoire was sequenced with immunoSEQ multiplex PCR; TCRdb's copy has only in-frame clones and lacks some. In the table there are about 100,000 clones, 87% of which are singletons. Germline CDR1 reads SEHNR; CDR2 reads FQNEAQ (reference sequence). CDR3 size: 14 residues. Trimming took 3 bases from V and 0 from J; bases not matched to a gene: 0. A remark on this clone: The antigen is not known.

Study results and caveats: After two AZD1222 doses, spike-specific TCR breadth and depth rose versus day 0. Clonal diversity was possibly underestimated, and the donors were mostly white British, with more females. The number of AZD1222 recipients seropositive at baseline was only five to seven.

V and J are TRBV7-9 and TRBJ2-3; 7 positions match TRBD2. This clonotype was obtained from an adult in good health. The specimen was peripheral blood, collected on day 0 of AZD1222 vaccination. The CDR3 region has the DNA TGTGCCAGCAGCTTCGGGGGGAGCACAGATACGCAGTATTTT. Amino acids: CASSFGGSTDTQYF.